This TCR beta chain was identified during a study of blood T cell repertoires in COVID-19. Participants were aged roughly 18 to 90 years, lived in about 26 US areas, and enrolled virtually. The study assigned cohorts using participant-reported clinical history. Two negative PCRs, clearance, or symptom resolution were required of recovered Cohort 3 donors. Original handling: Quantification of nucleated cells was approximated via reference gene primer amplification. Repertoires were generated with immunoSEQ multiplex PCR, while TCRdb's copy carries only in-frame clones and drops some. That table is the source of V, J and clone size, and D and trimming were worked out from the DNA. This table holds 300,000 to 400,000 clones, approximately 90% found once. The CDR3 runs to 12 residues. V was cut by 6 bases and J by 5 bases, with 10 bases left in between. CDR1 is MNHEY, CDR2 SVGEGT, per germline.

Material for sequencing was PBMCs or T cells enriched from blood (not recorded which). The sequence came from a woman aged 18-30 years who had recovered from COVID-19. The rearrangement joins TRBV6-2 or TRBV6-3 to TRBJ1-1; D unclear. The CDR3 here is CASSPPVTEAFF. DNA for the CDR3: TGTGCCAGCAGCCCCCCCGTGACTGAAGCTTTCTTT.